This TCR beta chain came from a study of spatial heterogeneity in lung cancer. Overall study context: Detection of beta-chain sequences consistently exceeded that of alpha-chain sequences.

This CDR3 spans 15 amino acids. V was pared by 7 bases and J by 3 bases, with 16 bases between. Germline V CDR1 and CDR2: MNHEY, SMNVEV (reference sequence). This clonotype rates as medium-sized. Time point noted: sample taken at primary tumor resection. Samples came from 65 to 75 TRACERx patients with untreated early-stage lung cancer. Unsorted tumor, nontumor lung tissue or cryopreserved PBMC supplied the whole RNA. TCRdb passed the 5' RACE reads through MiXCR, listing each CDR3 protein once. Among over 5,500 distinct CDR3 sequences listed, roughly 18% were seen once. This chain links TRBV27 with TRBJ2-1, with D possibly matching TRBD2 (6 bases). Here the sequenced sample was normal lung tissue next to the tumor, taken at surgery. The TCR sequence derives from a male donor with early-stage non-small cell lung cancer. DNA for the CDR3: TGTGCCAGCACCAAAGGTAGCGGACTCTACAATGAGCAGTTCTTC. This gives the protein CASTKGSGLYNEQFF.